Listed here is a single TCR beta chain. The antigen is not known. CDR1 is ENHRY, CDR2 SYGVKD, per germline. This CDR3 comprises 16 residues. J lost 0 bases, V lost 9 bases, and 6 bases had no gene match. PCR or immunohistochemistry showed mismatch repair deficiency in every enrolled patient. Generated by immunoSEQ multiplex PCR, the TCRdb table keeps only in-frame clones and is missing some. This sample has some 110,000 clones, with around three quarters found just once. These data come from a study of PD-1 blockade in mismatch repair-deficient tumors. Study-level background: Patients had around 11 mismatch repair-deficient cancer types and were previously treated and progressing.

Points from the study as a whole: Tumor-resident clones, often absent from pretreatment blood, expanded after pembrolizumab and then contracted.

Specimen: peripheral blood, collected just over 59 weeks after starting pembrolizumab. This sequence was found in an adult with mismatch repair-deficient cancer. The genes are TRBV10-3 and TRBJ2-2; 11 bases fit TRBD2. The CDR3 bases are TGTGCCATTCTGACTAGCGGGAAAGCGAACACCGGGGAGCTGTTTTTT. This translates into CAILTSGKANTGELFF.